The next 29 T cell receptor beta chains were all read from a single sample in a study of metastatic and nonmetastatic thyroid tumors. MiXCR re-clonotyped the PCR reads for TCRdb. The sample lists about 21,000 clones, roughly 12% occurring once. No treatment of any kind had been given to any patient before thyroid surgery. The sample was blood. The receptors were sampled from a female donor with papillary thyroid cancer or a benign thyroid nodule (not recorded which). Some clones in this sample may be carry-over from other donors' samples.

This clone was observed many times. The V and J genes are TRBV7-3 and TRBJ2-3, with 9 bases matching TRBD2. The CDR3 extends over 17 amino acids. The germline V gene has CDR1 SGHTA and CDR2 FQGTGA. The V segment lost 0 bases and the J segment 1 base; nucleotides outside the gene matches: 5. The CDR3 DNA is TGTGCCAGCAGCTTAACTGGCGGGGGGGCGGGCACAGATACGCAGTATTTT. Amino acid sequence: CASSLTGGGAGTDTQYF.

This clone came up many times. The genes are TRBV4-3 and TRBJ1-1; D is undetermined. The CDR3 has 14 residues. Germline loops: CDR1 LGHNA, CDR2 YSLEER. The V gene lost 4 bases and the J gene lost 0 bases, with 9 bases spanning the gap. In DNA form, the CDR3 reads TGCGCCAGCAGCCGCGACCCCCTGAACACTGAAGCTTTCTTT. Its translation is CASSRDPLNTEAFF.

By share of the sample, this clone is medium-sized (0.01 to 0.1%). This chain links TRBV6-5 with TRBJ2-7, with TRBD2 matching 7 bases. The germline gives CDR1 MNHEY, CDR2 SVGAGI. V was clipped by 2 bases and J by 7 bases; unmatched bases: 11. This CDR3 has 15 residues. The CDR3 protein is CASSYRGTTHWEQYF. The CDR3 DNA reads as TGTGCCAGCAGTTACAGAGGGACTACCCACTGGGAGCAGTACTTC.

This clone was detected many times. This rearrangement joins TRBV18 to TRBJ2-1; no clear D. Germline CDR1 and CDR2: KGHSH and LQKENI. The CDR3 sequence is 11 residues long. V was trimmed by 3 bases and J by 7 bases, leaving 4 bases between them. CDR3 nucleotides: TGTGCCAGCTCACCGGGGAATGAGCAGTTCTTC. It encodes CASSPGNEQFF.

This clone appeared many times. The same CDR3 is also encoded by other DNA sequences in this sample. The rearrangement joins TRBV29-1 to TRBJ1-1; D is uncertain. Between the trimmed V and J ends, which lost 3 bases and 4 bases, there was a span of 12 bases. Germline CDR1 is SQVTM and CDR2 is ANQGSEA. The CDR3 covers 13 residues. The DNA of the CDR3 is TGCAGCGTTGAGAAATCGGAGGGCACTGAAGCTTTCTTT. Its translation is CSVEKSEGTEAFF. Drawing the rest from reference TRBV29-1 and TRBJ1-1, the complete variable domain is SAVISQKPSRDICQRGTSLTIQCQVDSQVTMMFWYRQQPGQSLTLIATANQGSEATYESGFVIDKFPISRPNLTFSTLTVSNMSPEDSSIYLCSVEKSEGTEAFFGQGTRLTVV.

This clone was found many times. CDR3 DNA: TGCAGTGCTAGAGATAACGGGGGGGTAACTGAAGCTTTCTTT. It yields the protein CSARDNGGVTEAFF. This rearrangement joins TRBV20-1 to TRBJ1-1; D is possibly TRBD1 (5 bases). Germline V gene sequence: CDR1 DFQATT, CDR2 SNEGSKA (reference sequence). With 0 bases removed from V and 5 bases from J, the gap between germline ends came to 13 bases. The CDR3 has 14 residues.

This clone was counted ten times or more. The J gene is TRBJ2-3, the V gene TRBV7-9, with unresolved D. The germline V gene encodes CDR1 SEHNR and CDR2 FQNEAQ (reference sequence). The germline V and J ends were trimmed by 1 base and 4 bases, with 6 bases remaining between them. The CDR3 covers 13 residues. CDR3 DNA: TGTGCCAGCAGCTTAGTTGGGCCAGATACGCAGTATTTT. It codes for CASSLVGPDTQYF.

This clone was seen repeatedly, ten times or more. This rearrangement joins TRBV29-1 to TRBJ2-3; D ambiguous. Trimming pared 4 bases from V and 4 bases from J, leaving 9 bases between. There are 12 residues in the CDR3. From germline, CDR1 is SQVTM and CDR2 ANQGSEA. In nucleotides, the CDR3 is TGCAGCGTTGGGGTAGTCTCAGATACGCAGTATTTT. Translating it yields CSVGVVSDTQYF.

This chain joins TRBV28 and TRBJ2-5, with 14 bases identical to TRBD2. Germline CDR1 is MDHEN and CDR2 is SYDVKM. Trimming removed 7 bases from V and 5 bases from J; junction bases left unmatched: 18. The CDR3 loop spans 19 amino acids. For the CDR3, the DNA is TGTGCCAGCATCCCAGGGACTAGCGGGAGTGCGCAATGGGTGGAGACCCAGTACTTC. It translates to CASIPGTSGSAQWVETQYF. Combining the CDR3 with reference TRBV28 and TRBJ2-5 gives the whole variable domain DVKVTQSSRYLVKRTGEKVFLECVQDMDHENMFWYRQDPGLGLRLIYFSYDVKMKEKGDIPEGYSVSREKKERFSLILESASTNQTSMYLCASIPGTSGSAQWVETQYFGPGTRLLVL.

This clone was seen ten or more times. This sequence joins TRBV14 and TRBJ2-7; TRBD1 matches at 9 bases. The germline gives CDR1 SGHDN, CDR2 FVKESK. V gave up 6 bases and J gave up 6 bases; unmatched junction bases: 12. The CDR3 spans 15 residues. CDR3 nucleotides: TGTGCCAGCAGGGAATCCGGGACAGGGAAGCGCGAGCAGTACTTC. It is translated as CASRESGTGKREQYF.

The rearrangement links TRBV6-4 to TRBJ2-7; unclear D gene. Germline CDR1 reads MRHNA; CDR2 reads SNTAGT. V shed 6 bases and J shed 2 bases, with 11 bases lying between them. The CDR3 length is 13 residues. The CDR3 nucleotides are TGTGCCAGCAGCCCGGCGCCTCCCTACGAGCAGTACTTC. As protein: CASSPAPPYEQYF.

This sequence joins TRBV5-1 and TRBJ2-2; D gene ambiguous. Trimming removed 0 bases at V and 5 bases at J, with 14 bases between. The germline V gene has CDR1 SGHRS and CDR2 YFSETQ. The CDR3 contains 16 residues. CDR3 DNA sequence: TGCGCCAGCAGCTTGGAGGCCGCCCGTCGTACCGGGGAGCTGTTTTTT. This codes for CASSLEAARRTGELFF.

There are a few counts of this clone. The chain recombines TRBV12-3 or TRBV12-4 with TRBJ2-5; D perhaps matches TRBD2 (5 bases). The CDR3 has 15 residues. V lost 3 bases, J lost 0 bases, and 11 bases lay in between. CDR3 sequence: CASSFSGRHQETQYF. The CDR3 DNA is TGTGCCAGCAGTTTTTCGGGGAGACACCAAGAGACCCAGTACTTC.

Note on this clone: With a much larger clone just one base away, this may be a read error. The same CDR3 arises from other DNA sequences in this sample as well. The chain has TRBV28 and TRBJ1-2; D is unclear. V dropped 6 bases and J dropped 5 bases, with 13 bases sitting between them. This CDR3 is built from 13 residues. The germline CDR1 and CDR2 sequences are MDHEN and SYDVKM. The CDR3 nucleotides read TGTGCCAGCAGCCTCGGTGGTGGGTATGGCTACACCTTC. Its protein product is CASSLGGGYGYTF.

This clone was seen at least ten times. The rearrangement joins TRBV7-9 to TRBJ2-7, with D possibly being TRBD2 (6 bases). The CDR3 has 12 amino acids. Trimming stripped 8 bases from V and 6 bases from J, with 14 bases between. The germline CDR1 and CDR2 sequences are SEHNR and FQNEAQ (reference sequence). In DNA, the CDR3 is TGTGCCAGCCAGGCGGGATCCGGCGAGCAGTACTTC. Amino acids: CASQAGSGEQYF.

This clone qualifies as medium-sized. V is TRBV28 and J is TRBJ2-7; maybe TRBD2 (5 bases). V dropped 6 bases and J dropped 7 bases, with 13 bases sitting between them. The CDR3 has 12 residues. Germline V gene sequence: CDR1 MDHEN, CDR2 SYDVKM. CDR3 nucleotides: TGTGCCAGCAGGGGGAGCCCTAGGGAGCAGTACTTC. It encodes CASRGSPREQYF.

This clone is medium-sized (0.01 to 0.1%) by share. The rearrangement uses TRBV28 and TRBJ1-2; no reliable D call. The germline V gene encodes CDR1 MDHEN and CDR2 SYDVKM. V was clipped by 2 bases and J by 7 bases, with 14 bases between them. The CDR3 is made up of 14 amino acids. The CDR3 region has the DNA TGTGCCAGCAGTTTAGTATCCGCGCGAGGTGGCTACACCTTC. This sequence encodes CASSLVSARGGYTF.

This clone was counted many times. The rearrangement uses TRBV24-1 and TRBJ2-2, with D possibly being TRBD1 or TRBD2 (5 bases each). Per germline, CDR1 KGHDR and CDR2 SFDVKD. The length of the CDR3 is 16 residues. Trimming took 3 bases from V and 5 from J, leaving 15 bases between them. The CDR3 bases are TGTGCCACCAGTGATGCGCTGGGGGTGGGGACCGGGGAGCTGTTTTTT. Translated: CATSDALGVGTGELFF.

This clone was found many times. The genes are TRBV5-7 and TRBJ2-1; TRBD2 aligns across 10 bases. TRBV5-7 belongs to the ORF category, with a function that is uncertain. The CDR3 covers 18 residues. V lost 3 bases, J lost 2 bases, and 11 bases stayed unmatched. The CDR3 reads CASSSPGVAGGTYNEQFF. The CDR3 DNA is TGTGCCAGCAGCTCCCCTGGGGTAGCGGGAGGAACCTACAATGAGCAGTTCTTC.

This clone was detected many times. V gene TRBV7-2 combines with J gene TRBJ1-5, with D possibly TRBD1 on 6 matching bases. The ends were cut back, 5 bases at V and 6 bases at J, with 17 bases in the middle. The CDR3 sequence is 15 residues long. From germline, CDR1 is SGHTA and CDR2 FQGNSA. The CDR3 is CASSLDGGAAQPQHF. In DNA form, the CDR3 reads TGTGCCAGCAGCCTCGACGGGGGGGCGGCTCAGCCCCAGCATTTT. Combining the CDR3 with reference TRBV7-2 and TRBJ1-5 gives the whole variable domain GAGVSQSPSNKVTEKGKDVELRCDPISGHTALYWYRQSLGQGLEFLIYFQGNSAPDKSGLPSDRFSAERTGGSVSTLTIQRTQQEDSAVYLCASSLDGGAAQPQHFGDGTRLSIL.

This clone is deemed medium-sized. Other DNA sequences of this sample code for an identical CDR3. The chain recombines TRBV6-2 or TRBV6-3 with TRBJ2-1; 11 nucleotides line up with TRBD2. The CDR3 spans 13 residues. The germline CDR1 and CDR2 sequences are MNHEY and SVGEGT. J was trimmed by 10 bases and V by 6 bases; bases with no gene match: 5. The CDR3 here is CASSLAGGGEQFF. The CDR3 DNA reads TGTGCCAGCAGCCTAGCGGGAGGCGGCGAGCAGTTCTTC.

Judged by abundance, this clone is medium-sized. The chain employs TRBV6-4 and TRBJ2-6, with D hard to call. V was pared by 0 bases and J by 3 bases, with 6 bases between. This CDR3 is 15 amino acids long. CDR1 is MRHNA, CDR2 SNTAGT, per germline. In DNA, the CDR3 is TGTGCCAGCAGTGACTCGGGCGGTGGGGCCAACGTCCTGACTTTC. Its protein product is CASSDSGGGANVLTF.

This clone was detected ten times or more. The chain combines TRBV7-8 with TRBJ2-1; D may be TRBD2 (6 bases). The CDR3 sequence is 14 residues long. CDR1 and CDR2 (germline): SGHVS, FQNEAQ. V lost 4 bases and J lost 7, with 14 bases in between. The CDR3 bases are TGTGCCAGCAGCTGGAGGGAGGTGAGAAATGAGCAGTTCTTC. Protein: CASSWREVRNEQFF. The full variable domain, its missing parts supplied by reference TRBV7-8 and TRBJ2-1, is GAGVSQSPRYKVAKRGQDVALRCDPISGHVSLFWYQQALGQGPEFLTYFQNEAQLDKSGLPSDRFFAERPEGSVSTLKIQRTQQEDSAVYLCASSWREVRNEQFFGPGTRLTVL.

In this sample, this clone turned up many times. Other DNA sequences in the same sample also yield this CDR3. The genes are TRBV29-1 and TRBJ2-5; no clear D gene. The CDR3 runs to 12 residues. Looked up from germline, CDR1 is SQVTM and CDR2 is ANQGSEA. Deletions cut 2 bases from V and 4 bases from J, with 8 bases between. The CDR3 spells CSVEYQSETQYF. CDR3 in DNA: TGCAGCGTTGAATACCAATCAGAGACCCAGTACTTC.

There are a few counts of this clone. The chain is built from TRBV4-2 and TRBJ2-5, with TRBD2 as a possible D gene (6 bases). The CDR3 sequence is 17 residues long. Trimming took 4 bases from V and 2 from J, leaving 20 bases between them. The germline gives CDR1 LGHNA, CDR2 YNFKEQ. CDR3 sequence: CASSRGVGISPQETQYF. The CDR3 DNA is TGTGCCAGCAGCCGGGGGGTGGGTATTTCCCCACAAGAGACCCAGTACTTC.

This clone was detected many times. The DNA for the CDR3 is TGTGCCAGCAGCTTTATAAACGAGCAGTACTTC. Encoded protein: CASSFINEQYF. The chain is built from TRBV11-2 and TRBJ2-7; no reliable D call. From germline, CDR1 is SGHAT and CDR2 FQNNGV. The CDR3 length is 11 residues. V lost 3 bases to trimming and J lost 5 bases, with 5 bases between them.

This clone showed up many times. The chain uses TRBV7-9 and TRBJ2-1; no firm D call. Germline-derived CDR1 and CDR2 are SEHNR and FQNEAQ (reference sequence). V was pared by 4 bases and J by 7 bases, with 8 bases between. The CDR3 totals 12 residues. The CDR3 DNA reads TGTGCCAGCAGCTCATTAGGGAATGAGCAGTTCTTC. Translation gives CASSSLGNEQFF.

This clone was seen many times. This rearrangement joins TRBV6-4 to TRBJ2-1; D gene uncertain. CDR3 length: 13 residues. Per the germline V gene, CDR1 is MRHNA and CDR2 is SNTAGT. Trimming pared 0 bases from V and 7 bases from J, leaving 7 bases between. The CDR3 loop is CASSDSNPNEQFF. As DNA, the CDR3 is TGTGCCAGCAGTGACTCGAACCCAAATGAGCAGTTCTTC.

By sample share, this clone is medium-sized. The chain combines TRBV12-3 or TRBV12-4 with TRBJ2-1; D unresolved. The CDR3 has 12 residues. The ends were cut back, 3 bases at V and 4 bases at J, with 4 bases in the middle. CDR3 loop: CASSFGYNEQFF. The CDR3 region has the DNA TGTGCCAGCAGTTTCGGGTACAATGAGCAGTTCTTC.